The source of this TCR beta chain is a study of technical replicates of blood from a few donors. Between the trimmed V and J ends, which lost 0 bases and 2 bases, there was a span of 11 bases. CDR3 size: 15 residues. Germline loops: CDR1 MGHRA, CDR2 YSYEKL. Libraries were prepared by immunoSEQ multiplex PCR; TCRdb keeps only in-frame clonotypes and omits some of them. This sample carries about 81,000 clones, roughly 96% of them seen once, and the ten largest clones take about 0.2%. Sequencing was carried out using T cells isolated from PBMCs. The TCR was taken from a human donor in good health. The rearrangement uses TRBV4-1 and TRBJ2-7; D is unresolved. CDR3 in amino acids: CASSQEPQRTYEQYF. The CDR3 bases are TGCGCCAGCAGCCAAGAACCCCAGCGAACCTACGAGCAGTACTTC.